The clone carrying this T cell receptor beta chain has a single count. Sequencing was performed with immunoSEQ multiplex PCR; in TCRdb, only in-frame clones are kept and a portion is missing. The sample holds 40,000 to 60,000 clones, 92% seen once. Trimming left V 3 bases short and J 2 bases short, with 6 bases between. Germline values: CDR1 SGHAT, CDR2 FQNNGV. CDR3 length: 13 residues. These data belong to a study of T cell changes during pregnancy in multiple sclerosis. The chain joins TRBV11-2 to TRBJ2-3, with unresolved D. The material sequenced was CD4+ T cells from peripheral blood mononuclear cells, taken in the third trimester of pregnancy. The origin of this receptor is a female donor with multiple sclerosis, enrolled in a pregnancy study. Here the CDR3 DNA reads TGTGCCAGCAGCTTGGCCAACACAGATACGCAGTATTTT. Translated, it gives CASSLANTDTQYF. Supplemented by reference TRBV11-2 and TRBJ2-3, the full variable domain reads EAGVAQSPRYKIIEKRQSVAFWCNPISGHATLYWYQQILGQGPKLLIQFQNNGVVDDSQLPKDRFSAERLKGVDSTLKIQPAKLEDSAVYLCASSLANTDTQYFGPGTRLTVL.